The 20 T cell receptor beta chains below all came from one sample that was sequenced in a study of T-cell memory formation after mild COVID-19. MiXCR was run by TCRdb on the 5' RACE reads, yielding one entry per CDR3 protein. This table has about 350,000 distinct CDR3 sequences, under 30% appearing once. Sequencing used PBMCs or a T cell subset sorted from them (not recorded which). These TCRs come from an adult woman who had mild COVID-19 (a few samples of this study predate the infection). Cell type and time point are not known.

The chain is built from TRBV2 and TRBJ1-4; unclear D gene. Trimming took off 5 bases at V and 3 bases at J, with 13 bases between the two ends. Germline V lookup: CDR1 SNHLY, CDR2 FYNNEI. The CDR3 contains 15 residues. The DNA of the CDR3 is TGTGCCAGCAGTCAGTCGAGCAGATCTAATGAAAAACTGTTTTTT. Amino acids: CASSQSSRSNEKLFF. Using reference TRBV2 and TRBJ1-4 for the parts outside the CDR3, the full variable domain is EPEVTQTPSHQVTQMGQEVILRCVPISNHLYFYWYRQILGQKVEFLVSFYNNEISEKSEIFDDQFSVERPDGSNFTLKIRSTKLEDSAMYFCASSQSSRSNEKLFFGSGTQLSVL.

This clonotype has just a few counts. The chain couples TRBV2 to TRBJ1-4; 8 bases match TRBD1. Germline CDR1 SNHLY, CDR2 FYNNEI. This CDR3 is built from 14 residues. Germline trimming cut 7 bases from V and 3 bases from J; bases unmatched to any gene: 4. This chain's CDR3 is CASTLDRANEKLFF. The CDR3 nucleotides are TGTGCCAGCACCTTGGACAGGGCTAATGAAAAACTGTTTTTT.

This clonotype was counted a few times. This sequence joins TRBV6-5 and TRBJ2-1, with D possibly TRBD1 on 6 matching bases. Deletions cut 0 bases from V and 10 bases from J, with 10 bases between. This CDR3 has 13 residues. Germline V gene lookup returns CDR1 MNHEY and CDR2 SVGAGI. CDR3 nucleotide sequence: TGTGCCAGCAGTTACTCGTGGACAGCCGAGCAGTTCTTC. As protein: CASSYSWTAEQFF.

This clonotype was seen more than once but under ten times. The chain has TRBV19 and TRBJ2-5; D is perhaps TRBD2 (5 bases). The CDR3 extends over 14 amino acids. CDR1 is LNHDA, CDR2 SQIVND, per germline (reference sequence). The V end lost 3 bases, the J end lost 5 bases, and 13 bases lay between the germline ends. CDR3 sequence: CASSISLPGETQYF. The CDR3 DNA sequence: TGTGCCAGTAGTATCAGCCTTCCGGGGGAGACCCAGTACTTC. The variable domain in full, completed from reference TRBV19 and TRBJ2-5, reads DGGITQSPKYLFRKEGQNVTLSCEQNLNHDAMYWYRQDPGQGLRLIYYSQIVNDFQKGDIAEGYSVSREKKESFPLTVTSAQKNPTAFYLCASSISLPGETQYFGPGTRLLVL.

This clonotype was seen a few times. This chain joins TRBV5-5 and TRBJ1-1; 8 bases are shared with TRBD1. In germline, CDR1 is SGHKS, CDR2 YYEKEE (reference sequence). V shed 1 base and J 1 base; nucleotides not matched to a gene: 3. This CDR3 has 15 amino acids. For the CDR3, the DNA is TGTGCCAGCAGCTTGTCCCAGGGGGCGAACACTGAAGCTTTCTTT. Translated, it gives CASSLSQGANTEAFF.

This clonotype occurred a few times. V and J are TRBV12-3 or TRBV12-4 and TRBJ1-1; unclear D gene. The CDR3 runs to 12 residues. V lost 8 bases to trimming and J lost 3 bases, with 10 bases between them. CDR3 sequence reads: CASEGGDTEAFF. CDR3 nucleotides: TGTGCCAGCGAAGGTGGTGACACTGAAGCTTTCTTT.

This clonotype turned up a few times. This chain uses TRBV3-1 with TRBJ1-2; possible D gene TRBD1, 5 bases. V was clipped by 8 bases and J by 3 bases, with 19 bases between them. The CDR3 runs 15 residues. Germline V gives CDR1 LGHDT, CDR2 YNNKEL (reference sequence). CDR3 loop: CASCTQGLCDYGYTF. The DNA of the CDR3 is TGTGCCAGCTGTACCCAGGGTCTTTGCGACTATGGCTACACCTTC.

This clonotype has a handful of counts. V usage is TRBV7-8 and J usage is TRBJ2-3; 7 nucleotides align to TRBD2. The J segment lost 2 bases and the V segment lost 3 bases, leaving 5 bases of the junction unmatched. This CDR3 has 15 amino acids. Germline V lookup: CDR1 SGHVS, CDR2 FQNEAQ. Written as DNA, the CDR3 is TGTGCCAGCAGCTTTGCTAGCGGATACACAGATACGCAGTATTTT. Protein sequence: CASSFASGYTDTQYF.

The rearrangement uses TRBV29-1 and TRBJ2-1; TRBD1 matches at 8 bases. CDR3 length: 14 residues. After removal of 6 bases from V and 7 bases from J, the junction contained 11 bases not matched to a gene. The V gene's germline CDR1 is SQVTM and CDR2 ANQGSEA. The CDR3 DNA reads TGCAGCGTGGGTCGGCAGGGGGCGATGAATGAGCAGTTCTTC. It encodes CSVGRQGAMNEQFF.

The chain employs TRBV12-3 or TRBV12-4 and TRBJ1-2; TRBD1 aligns across 7 bases. The CDR3 spans 13 residues. Trimming cost V 6 bases and J 8 bases; bases outside gene matches: 9. CDR3: CASRQTGSGGYTF. CDR3 DNA: TGTGCCAGCAGACAGACAGGGTCGGGGGGCTACACCTTC.

The rearrangement uses TRBV29-1 and TRBJ1-2, with 8 bases aligning to TRBD1. Germline trimming cut 4 bases from V and 7 bases from J; bases unmatched to any gene: 8. CDR3 size: 13 residues. The germline V gene has CDR1 SQVTM and CDR2 ANQGSEA. CDR3 in amino acids: CSVGDRGAGGYTF. DNA of the CDR3: TGCAGCGTTGGCGACAGGGGAGCGGGTGGCTACACCTTC.

In this sample, this clonotype turned up a few times. The chain links TRBV5-1 to TRBJ2-3; TRBD2 agrees at 8 bases. With V trimmed by 4 bases and J by 2 bases, 9 bases remained unmatched. There are 16 residues in the CDR3. CDR1 is SGHRS and CDR2 is YFSETQ in the germline V gene. CDR3 loop: CASSLTPGGDTDTQYF. CDR3 nucleotide sequence: TGCGCCAGCAGCCTCACCCCGGGGGGGGACACAGATACGCAGTATTTT.

This clonotype was counted a few times. The chain recombines TRBV12-3 or TRBV12-4 with TRBJ2-1; TRBD1 aligns across 7 bases. The ends lost 6 bases at V and 10 bases at J; junction bases unmatched: 3. The CDR3 spans 11 residues. The CDR3 spells CASSEQGEQFF. The CDR3 bases are TGTGCCAGCAGCGAACAGGGGGAGCAGTTCTTC.

This clonotype turned up a few times. CDR3 nucleotide sequence: TGCAGTGCTGCCCCACCGGGACTAGTTCCAGATACGCAGTATTTT. Encoded protein: CSAAPPGLVPDTQYF. The chain uses TRBV20-1 and TRBJ2-3; TRBD2 agrees at 8 bases. This CDR3 comprises 15 residues. V was pared by 5 bases and J by 4 bases, with 11 bases of the junction left unmatched. Germline V CDR1 and CDR2: DFQATT, SNEGSKA (reference sequence).

This clonotype was detected a few times. The rearrangement uses TRBV11-2 and TRBJ1-1, with D hard to call. The CDR3 totals 14 residues. The V end was cut by 3 bases, the J end by 8 bases, with 16 bases between. The germline V gene has CDR1 SGHAT and CDR2 FQNNGV. As DNA, the CDR3 is TGTGCCAGCAGCTTTAATCCCACCCGCGGGGAAGCTTTCTTT. This encodes CASSFNPTRGEAFF. The full variable domain, its missing parts supplied by reference TRBV11-2 and TRBJ1-1, is EAGVAQSPRYKIIEKRQSVAFWCNPISGHATLYWYQQILGQGPKLLIQFQNNGVVDDSQLPKDRFSAERLKGVDSTLKIQPAKLEDSAVYLCASSFNPTRGEAFFGQGTRLTVV.

This clonotype was recorded many times. The chain uses TRBV7-3 and TRBJ2-3; 11 positions match TRBD2. The junction had 3 bases not matched to a gene; V was cut back by 6 bases and J by 4 bases. The germline CDR1 and CDR2 sequences are SGHTA and FQGTGA. CDR3 length equals 14 residues. Here the CDR3 reads CASSLAGGADTQYF. CDR3 coding DNA: TGTGCCAGCAGTCTAGCGGGGGGAGCAGATACGCAGTATTTT.

The V call is TRBV24-1, the J call TRBJ2-6; a weak D match, TRBD2 (5 bases). Germline V CDR1 and CDR2: KGHDR, SFDVKD. V was trimmed by 7 bases and J by 0 bases, leaving 9 bases between them. This CDR3 spans 15 amino acids. CDR3 DNA sequence: TGTGCCACCAGCCCCCGGGACTCTGGGGCCAACGTCCTGACTTTC. Translated: CATSPRDSGANVLTF.

The chain couples TRBV25-1 to TRBJ2-2, with 9 bases matching TRBD1. CDR1 and CDR2 (germline): MGHDK, SYGVNS. There are 13 residues in the CDR3. Losses at the gene ends were 7 bases for V and 5 bases for J; bases not matched to a gene: 2. This CDR3 reads CASTTGGTGELFF. In DNA form, the CDR3 reads TGTGCCAGCACGACAGGGGGGACCGGGGAGCTGTTTTTT.

The chain joins TRBV7-2 to TRBJ2-3; 11 nucleotides match TRBD2. CDR3 length equals 18 residues. Trimming at V came to 1 base and at J to 3 bases, leaving 9 bases not matched to a gene. Per germline, CDR1 SGHTA and CDR2 FQGNSA. The chain's CDR3 is CASSLVGASGGRTDTQYF. The CDR3 nucleotides are TGTGCCAGCAGCTTAGTTGGGGCTAGCGGGGGGAGGACAGATACGCAGTATTTT.

The genes are TRBV4-3 and TRBJ1-1; no clear D gene. Trimming stripped 1 base from V and 0 bases from J, with 9 bases between. CDR1 and CDR2 (germline): LGHNA, YSLEER. This CDR3 contains 15 residues. CDR3 DNA sequence: TGCGCCAGCAGCCAAGGAATCGGCATGAACACTGAAGCTTTCTTT. Protein sequence: CASSQGIGMNTEAFF.